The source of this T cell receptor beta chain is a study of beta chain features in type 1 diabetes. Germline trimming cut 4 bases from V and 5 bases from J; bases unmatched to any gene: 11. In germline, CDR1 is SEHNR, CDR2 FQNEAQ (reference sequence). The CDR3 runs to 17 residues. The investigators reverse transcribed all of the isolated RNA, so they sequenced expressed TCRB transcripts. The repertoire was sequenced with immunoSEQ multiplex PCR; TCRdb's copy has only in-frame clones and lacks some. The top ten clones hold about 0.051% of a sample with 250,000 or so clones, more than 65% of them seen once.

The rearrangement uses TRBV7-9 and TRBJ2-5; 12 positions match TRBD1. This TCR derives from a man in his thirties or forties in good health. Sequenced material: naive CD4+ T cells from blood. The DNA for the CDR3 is TGTGCCAGCAGCTCCATCCCGGGACAGGGGGCTGGGGAGACCCAGTACTTC. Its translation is CASSSIPGQGAGETQYF. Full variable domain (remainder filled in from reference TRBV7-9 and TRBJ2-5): DTGVSQNPRHKITKRGQNVTFRCDPISEHNRLYWYRQTLGQGPEFLTYFQNEAQLEKSRLLSDRFSAERPKGSFSTLEIQRTEQGDSAMYLCASSSIPGQGAGETQYFGPGTRLLVL.